This T cell receptor beta chain was documented in a study of T cell responses to AZD1222 COVID-19 vaccine (TCRdb year 2021). In the study overall: AZD1222 recipients given second doses at about 4 weeks or at about 12 weeks were pooled, since spike-specific TCR depth and breadth were not found to differ between the two schedules. A total of approximately 240 trial participants underwent TCR sequencing, of whom roughly 210 had received two doses of AZD1222 and 26 had received two doses of the MenACWY control vaccine. Trial participants were enrolled by age into subgroups of 18-55, 56-69 and 70-plus years, and roughly 150, 30 and 60 TCR-sequenced participants, respectively, were included in these subgroups. What the research found in general, with its limitations: A significant rise in spike-specific TCR breadth and depth was observed after two AZD1222 doses relative to day 0 and relative to MenACWY recipients. Most participants were white British and females outnumbered males, and the authors suggested that clonal diversity may have been underestimated. Conclusions about previously exposed vaccinees were limited because only 5 or 6 AZD1222 recipients were SARS-CoV-2 seropositive at baseline. The whole spike protein was spanned by vaccine-associated CD4 TCRs, and dominant responses were seen in regions 160-218 and 743-854. Reportedly, close to half of the unique spike-specific TCRs recognized epitopes lying outside the regions that are mutated in the B.1.351 and B.1.1.7 variants. In the small 56-69-year group, the increase in depth fell short of significance, most likely because of low power. Because no day 14 peak-response samples were available, the repertoires could be characterized only after the peak T cell response.

According to the germline V gene, CDR1 reads MNHEY and CDR2 reads SVGAGI. From its cysteine to its phenylalanine, the CDR3 spans 14 amino acids. Here the CDR3 DNA is all that survives: 42 bases in frame from base 1. V was cut back by 5 bases and J by 1 base, leaving a gap of 11 bases between them. About this clone: It lacks a known antigen. Per-base qualities were not stored, and no clone one base away is much larger.

The CDR3 regions of human TCRbeta chains were analyzed by immunosequencing. Processing in the source paper ran as follows. TCRs in the repertoires were compared against a reference library of SARS-CoV-2-specific TCRs that had been generated with the MIRA antigen-specificity platform. Breadth was defined as the fraction of unique TCRs that were SARS-CoV-2-associated, and depth was defined as the fraction of total T cells that were SARS-CoV-2-associated. Using the MIRA data, every spike-specific TCR was mapped to the spike region that the TCR reacted to and assigned to either a CD4 or a CD8 class. Log10-transformed breadth and depth values were compared by one-way ANOVA with Sidak's multiple comparisons tests. In its TCRdb copy, this immuneACCESS table keeps in-frame sequences only and misses some clones. Where compared with another copy, unresolved V genes explain less than half of these, and the others have no known cause. That table is the source of V, J and clone size, and D and trimming were worked out from the DNA. The sample records 55,000 to 75,000 clones, over 60% of which are singletons. Around 10% of the sample belongs to the ten largest clones.

This specimen's time point label, interpreted: baseline before first vaccination. Vaccinee samples came from UK trials COV001 and COV002, including a single-blind randomized controlled phase 2/3 trial of AZD1222 (ChAdOx1 nCoV-19) in healthy adults. Trial participant PBMC samples were collected at day 0 and day 28 after the second dose for TCRbeta chain sequencing. The chain is assembled from TRBV6-5 and TRBJ1-1, with no confidently assigned D gene. The specimen was peripheral blood, collected on day 0 of AZD1222 vaccination. The sequence was collected from an adult in good health. The DNA reads TGTGCCAGCAGTCCCTACACAGAGAACACTGAAGCTTTCTTT. Its protein product is CASSPYTENTEAFF.